Below, 9 T cell receptor beta chains from the same sample are listed, as sequenced in a study of blood T cell repertoires in COVID-19. TCRdb's copy holds only in-frame clones and misses some; the assay was immunoSEQ multiplex PCR. Altogether about 150,000 clones are present, roughly 86% being singletons, with the ten largest covering approximately 7%. The sample comprised peripheral blood. These receptors all come from a man in his fifties or sixties with active or convalescent COVID-19.

The V and J genes are TRBV4-2 and TRBJ2-3; D gene ambiguous. V lost 4 bases to trimming and J lost 6 bases, with 20 bases between them. The CDR3 covers 16 residues. Germline values: CDR1 LGHNA, CDR2 YNFKEQ. The chain's CDR3 is CASSLGLDTRKDTQYF. DNA of the CDR3: TGTGCCAGCAGCCTGGGCCTCGACACCAGGAAGGATACGCAGTATTTT.

The chain's CDR3 is CASSLPTGEGYTF. As DNA, the CDR3 is TGCGCCAGCAGCTTGCCGACAGGAGAGGGCTACACCTTC. This sequence joins TRBV5-1 and TRBJ1-2; weak D call: TRBD1 (6 bases). Trimming removed 1 base at V and 8 bases at J, with 12 bases between. CDR1 and CDR2 (germline): SGHRS, YFSETQ. This CDR3 spans 13 amino acids. Using reference TRBV5-1 and TRBJ1-2 for the parts outside the CDR3, the full variable domain is KAGVTQTPRYLIKTRGQQVTLSCSPISGHRSVSWYQQTPGQGLQFLFEYFSETQRNKGNFPGRFSGRQFSNSRSEMNVSTLELGDSALYLCASSLPTGEGYTFGSGTRLTVV.

V is TRBV6-2 or TRBV6-3 and J is TRBJ2-7; 11 bases match TRBD1. V shed 6 bases and J 4 bases; nucleotides not matched to a gene: 5. Germline V gene data show CDR1 as MNHEY and CDR2 as SVGEGT. The CDR3 length is 14 residues. The DNA for the CDR3 is TGTGCCAGCAGCCCTGGGGACAGGGGGTACGAGCAGTACTTC. It is translated as CASSPGDRGYEQYF.

The V call is TRBV5-4, the J call TRBJ2-1; TRBD2 is a possible D gene (7 bases). Germline V gene lookup returns CDR1 SGHNT and CDR2 YYREEE (reference sequence). V lost 3 bases and J lost 0, with 10 bases in between. The length of the CDR3 is 15 residues. CDR3 sequence reads: CASSSRGASYNEQFF. DNA for the CDR3: TGTGCCAGCAGCTCCCGGGGGGCCTCCTACAATGAGCAGTTCTTC. The full variable domain, with the rest looked up from reference TRBV5-4 and TRBJ2-1, is ETGVTQSPTHLIKTRGQQVTLRCSSQSGHNTVSWYQQALGQGPQFIFQYYREEENGRGNFPPRFSGLQFPNYSSELNVNALELDDSALYLCASSSRGASYNEQFFGPGTRLTVL.

The chain links TRBV6-5 to TRBJ2-1; the match to TRBD1 covers 7 bases. Germline lookup yields CDR1 MNHEY and CDR2 SVGAGI. The junction had 4 bases not matched to a gene; V was cut back by 2 bases and J by 9 bases. The CDR3 has 13 residues. Here the CDR3 reads CASSYSRGTEQFF. The CDR3 region has the DNA TGTGCCAGCAGTTACAGCAGGGGGACTGAGCAGTTCTTC.

The V call is TRBV4-3, the J call TRBJ1-6; 10 bases line up with TRBD1. Germline lookup yields CDR1 LGHNA and CDR2 YSLEER. Germline trimming cut 4 bases from V and 9 bases from J; bases unmatched to any gene: 6. The CDR3 runs 15 residues. In nucleotides, the CDR3 is TGCGCCAGCAGCCGAGACAGGGGGCGCGTTTCACCCCTCCACTTT. It codes for CASSRDRGRVSPLHF.

J is TRBJ2-1 and V is TRBV19; 14 positions agree with TRBD2. This CDR3 region has 15 residues. CDR1 is LNHDA and CDR2 is SQIVND in the germline V gene (reference sequence). Trimming cost V 5 bases and J 9 bases; bases outside gene matches: 6. In DNA, the CDR3 is TGTGCCAGTAGTCTTCGGACTAGCGGGAGGTCTGAGCAGTTCTTC. It codes for CASSLRTSGRSEQFF.

CDR3 protein: CASSLGTGAYEQYF. The CDR3 nucleotides are TGTGCCAGCAGCTTAGGGACAGGGGCCTACGAGCAGTACTTC. The chain carries TRBV7-6 and TRBJ2-7; 9 bases line up with TRBD1. The CDR3 is made up of 14 amino acids. In germline, CDR1 is SGHVS, CDR2 FNYEAQ. Trimming at V came to 1 base and at J to 2 bases, leaving 0 bases not matched to a gene.

The genes are TRBV19 and TRBJ1-5; weak D call: TRBD1 (5 bases). The V gene's germline CDR1 is LNHDA and CDR2 SQIVND (reference sequence). The CDR3 sequence is 16 residues long. The V end was cut by 7 bases, the J end by 0 bases, with 16 bases between. CDR3 region: CASTWGGENSNQPQHF. For the CDR3, the DNA is TGTGCCAGTACTTGGGGGGGAGAAAATAGCAATCAGCCCCAGCATTTT.